One sample yielded the 14 T cell receptor beta chains listed below, sequenced in a study of Graves' ophthalmopathy and Graves' hyperthyroidism. As the template, RNA transcripts were used to amplify TCR beta CDR3 regions. First-round RT-PCR employed HTBI primers, with a second-round multiplex PCR after it. TCRdb fed the multiplex PCR reads into MiXCR, producing one record per CDR3 protein. The sample lists 300,000 or so distinct CDR3 sequences; roughly 16% were seen once. The material sequenced was peripheral blood. The receptors derive from an adult man with Graves' ophthalmopathy.

This clonotype was seen many times. The chain combines TRBV19 with TRBJ2-7, with 10 bases fitting TRBD1. The CDR3 runs 19 residues. V lost 2 bases, J lost 2 bases, and 15 bases stayed unmatched. In germline, CDR1 is LNHDA, CDR2 SQIVND (reference sequence). In nucleotides, the CDR3 is TGTGCCAGTAGTATATCGCCGGGACAGGGGACCCCAACGGCCTACGAGCAGTACTTC. Its translation: CASSISPGQGTPTAYEQYF.

This clonotype was found many times. The chain combines TRBV6-5 with TRBJ1-1, with no clear D. Germline V gives CDR1 MNHEY, CDR2 SVGAGI. The CDR3 has 14 amino acids. Trimming cost V 3 bases and J 1 base, with 9 bases left between them. For the CDR3, the DNA is TGTGCCAGCAGTTATTTCATCACGAACACTGAAGCTTTCTTT. Protein: CASSYFITNTEAFF.

In its sample, this clonotype was seen many times. The J gene is TRBJ1-2, the V gene TRBV20-1; 9 nucleotides match TRBD1. J lost 7 bases, V lost 2 bases, and 11 bases had no gene match. CDR1 and CDR2 (germline): DFQATT, SNEGSKA (reference sequence). This CDR3 has 15 residues. The DNA for the CDR3 is TGCAGTGCTAGAACAGGGGGCGCAGGTTTTCGTGGCTACACCTTC. This translates into CSARTGGAGFRGYTF.

In this sample, this clonotype turned up many times. The V and J genes are TRBV28 and TRBJ2-7, with 9 bases aligning to TRBD1. This CDR3 spans 14 amino acids. Germline V gene data show CDR1 as MDHEN and CDR2 as SYDVKM. With 6 bases clipped from V and 4 bases from J, the junction kept 7 bases outside the gene matches. The DNA of the CDR3 is TGTGCCAGCAGCCTCGGGACAGGGCCGTACGAGCAGTACTTC. It codes for CASSLGTGPYEQYF.

This clonotype has a count of ten or more. The chain combines TRBV28 with TRBJ1-1; no clear D. CDR3 length equals 12 residues. Trimming removed 6 bases from V and 1 base from J, with 6 bases in between. CDR1 MDHEN and CDR2 SYDVKM come from the germline V gene. The CDR3 here is CASSLKNTEAFF. Here the CDR3 DNA reads TGTGCCAGCAGCTTAAAGAACACTGAAGCTTTCTTT.

The table lists this clonotype with a few counts. The J gene is TRBJ2-5, the V gene TRBV6-2 or TRBV6-3; TRBD1 is a possible D gene (5 bases). The CDR3 runs 17 residues. In germline, CDR1 is MNHEY, CDR2 SVGEGT. V lost 2 bases and J lost 5, with 21 bases in between. CDR3 sequence (DNA): TGTGCCAGCAGTTACGACCTGAGCCGCAGGGATTGGGAGACCCAGTACTTC. Protein product: CASSYDLSRRDWETQYF.

This clonotype occurred many times. This rearrangement joins TRBV12-3 or TRBV12-4 to TRBJ1-1, with D tentatively TRBD1 (5 bases). V was shortened by 6 bases and J by 4 bases, with 15 bases between the two germline ends. The CDR3 length is 14 residues. CDR3 nucleotides: TGTGCCAGCAGGCCGGGTGGCGGGGGCACTGAAGCTTTCTTT. It encodes CASRPGGGGTEAFF.

In this sample, this clonotype turned up a few times. A much larger clone lies a single base off, so this may be a read error. The rearrangement uses TRBV29-1 and TRBJ2-7; a weak D match, TRBD2 (6 bases). This CDR3 contains 14 residues. In germline, CDR1 is SQVTM, CDR2 ANQGSEA. V lost 3 bases, J lost 5 bases, and 17 bases lay in between. The CDR3 nucleotides read TGCAGCGTTGAGGGGTCGGGAGAGCTCAACGAGCAGTACTTC. Its protein product is CSVEGSGELNEQYF.

There are many counts of this clonotype. The rearrangement links TRBV6-1 to TRBJ1-2; tentative D call: TRBD1 (5 bases). V lost 6 bases and J 4 bases, leaving 12 bases between the germline ends. Germline assignment: CDR1 MNHNS and CDR2 SASEGT. The CDR3 length is 13 residues. CDR3 nucleotides: TGTGCCAGCAGCGATCGGGGGGGCTATGGCTACACCTTC. Its translation is CASSDRGGYGYTF.

This clonotype has a count of ten or more. This rearrangement joins TRBV5-5 to TRBJ2-2; D might be TRBD1 or TRBD2, each matching 5 bases. Germline V CDR1 and CDR2: SGHKS, YYEKEE (reference sequence). V dropped 2 bases and J dropped 5 bases, with 13 bases sitting between them. The CDR3 runs to 15 residues. CDR3 bases: TGTGCCAGCAGCTTAATGAGGGGCTGGACCGGGGAGCTGTTTTTT. Protein product: CASSLMRGWTGELFF.

This clonotype was observed once. In nucleotides, the CDR3 is TGTGCCAGCACCTCTACTAGGGGGGGAGAGACCCAGTACTTC. Amino acid sequence: CASTSTRGGETQYF. V usage is TRBV6-1 and J usage is TRBJ2-5; a weak D match, TRBD2 (7 bases). V lost 7 bases, J lost 4 bases, and 16 bases lay in between. The CDR3 consists of 14 residues. Germline V gene lookup returns CDR1 MNHNS and CDR2 SASEGT.

This clonotype showed up many times. This chain joins TRBV12-3 or TRBV12-4 and TRBJ2-5; 13 bases are a match to TRBD2. This CDR3 is 15 amino acids long. V dropped 8 bases and J dropped 5; count of bases not matched to a gene: 8. The CDR3 DNA follows: TGTGCCAGCGTACTAGCGGGGGGGCTCGGGGAGACCCAGTACTTC. Translating gives CASVLAGGLGETQYF.

This clonotype has at least ten counts. The chain couples TRBV7-2 to TRBJ1-5; the D is unclear. The length of the CDR3 is 15 residues. The V gene's germline CDR1 is SGHTA and CDR2 FQGNSA. V gave up 1 base and J gave up 3 bases, with 10 bases separating them. CDR3 DNA: TGTGCCAGCAGCTTAGGGTCCTCAGACAATCAGCCCCAGCATTTT. Amino acids: CASSLGSSDNQPQHF.

The V and J genes are TRBV19 and TRBJ2-5, with 9 bases lining up with TRBD2. Germline CDR1 and CDR2: LNHDA and SQIVND (reference sequence). Unmatched junction bases numbered 9, after V lost 3 bases and J lost 1 base. The CDR3 contains 17 residues. The DNA of the CDR3 is TGTGCCAGTAGTATGGAGGGAGGGGGACTAGCCCAAGAGACCCAGTACTTC. This gives the protein CASSMEGGGLAQETQYF. Drawing the rest from reference TRBV19 and TRBJ2-5, the complete variable domain is DGGITQSPKYLFRKEGQNVTLSCEQNLNHDAMYWYRQDPGQGLRLIYYSQIVNDFQKGDIAEGYSVSREKKESFPLTVTSAQKNPTAFYLCASSMEGGGLAQETQYFGPGTRLLVL.